The clone carrying this TCR beta chain was picked up many times. Its antigen is not known. Time point specified: persistent/refractory GD, antithyroid drugs over 5 years with positive TRAb. Isolated PBMC RNA provided the starting material for the TCR library. The data are from a study of regulatory T cells in long-lasting Graves disease. Per the germline V gene, CDR1 is SNHLY and CDR2 is FYNNEI. This CDR3 is 16 amino acids long. J lost 4 bases, V lost 3 bases, and 9 bases had no gene match. Arm-PCR of CDR3 regions and iRepertoire HTBI primers were the basis on which TCR beta libraries were built. Using its own MiXCR run on the multiplex PCR reads, TCRdb lists one record per CDR3 protein. The repertoire holds 450,000 or so distinct CDR3 sequences, with approximately 23% as singletons. Study outcomes and limitations: Accuracy was perhaps lowered by the small sample size. TCR diversity was lower in persistent Graves' patients (versus newly diagnosed ones).

The sequencing here drew on peripheral blood mononuclear cells (PBMCs), taken when the disease was refractory, from a patient treated with antithyroid drugs. The sequence came from a female donor with Graves disease. The chain combines TRBV2 with TRBJ2-5; 9 bases fit TRBD1. The CDR3 protein is CASSESHRGLGETQYF. Written as DNA, the CDR3 is TGTGCCAGCAGTGAGTCACACAGGGGGCTTGGAGAGACCCAGTACTTC.